The clone carrying this T cell receptor (beta chain) occurred many times. These data originate in a study of spatial heterogeneity in lung cancer. Specified time point: blood at routine non-recurrence follow-up after resection. The study tagged each TCR cDNA molecule with a unique molecular identifier. TCRdb analysed the 5' RACE reads with MiXCR anew, one entry per CDR3 protein. This table holds some 32,000 distinct CDR3 sequences, 8% to 13% found once. CDR3 size: 15 residues. The V gene lost 2 bases and the J gene lost 5 bases, with 16 bases spanning the gap. Germline V gives CDR1 LGHNA, CDR2 YSLEER. The chain employs TRBV4-3 and TRBJ2-7; perhaps TRBD1 as D (6 bases). This material consisted of PBMCs, taken at follow-up. This TCR was recovered from a female donor with early-stage non-small cell lung cancer. The CDR3 DNA sequence: TGCGCCAGCAGCCAATCAGGTGTTTCAGGGGACGAGCAGTACTTC. Encoded protein: CASSQSGVSGDEQYF.